This T cell receptor (beta chain) was recorded in a study of T cells in women clearing cervical HPV infection (dated by TCRdb to 2016 to 2019). About the study as a whole: Cases were about 25 women with histologically confirmed HPV16-related CIN3 or worse, including a couple of invasive cancers. The controls were 25 or so women whose single incident HPV16 infection cleared within 12 months with no development of precancer or cancer. Case blood was taken at the visit when the lesion was first identified, whereas control blood was taken when infection was no longer detected. Among cases, blood sampling occurred a median of about 150 days after lesion detection, with an interquartile range of roughly 85 to 200 days. Since only a few of the women had HLA typing available, the possibility that HLA type was acting as a confounder could not be ruled out. This exploratory proof-of-principle case-control study, nested within the Guanacaste HPV Natural History Study in Costa Rica, compared TCR repertoires among women with different cervical HPV16 outcomes. Cases and controls were matched on year of sample collection and on age within five years. Cases had a median age of about 34 years and controls had a median age of around 41, with no significant differences in baseline characteristics. The parent cohort enrolled roughly 10,000 women aged 18 or older in Guanacaste, Costa Rica, during about 1992 to 1994 and followed them for around 7 years. Five blinded duplicates per group were added as quality controls, so that 60 or so samples were obtained: 50 or so participants and 10 replicates. Overall study results and their limits: T-cell numbers per sample were unknown, so richness differences could reflect varying T-cell content rather than repertoire biology. The cross-sectional design could not show whether the associations came before the infection or were a result of it, and neither effector/memory subsets nor HPV-specific T cells were isolated. Random forest classifiers combining richness and V gene abundances distinguished cases from controls with an estimated AUC of 0.7 to 0.85. CIN3+ cases had significantly higher TCR repertoire richness than controls across sequencing depths, but evenness did not differ between the groups.

Every participant had a single incident cervical HPV16 infection, and women with prevalent HPV16 infections were excluded. Cervical HPV DNA was detected with MY09/MY11 PCR, and genotyping was done by dot-blot hybridization. Roughly 15 mL of heparinized blood was centrifuged, after which the buffy coat was aliquoted, frozen at -30 degrees C, and then stored at -80 degrees C. Genomic DNA was extracted from buffy coat specimens using QIAGEN kits. About this clone itself: The target of this receptor is not known.

Using the immunoSEQ assay, multiplex PCR amplified TCR beta CDR3 regions from an average of approximately 1.1 ug of genomic DNA per sample. The assay corrected primer bias using a complete synthetic TCR repertoire to establish an amplification baseline. The amplicons were sequenced on the Illumina platform. On the study's bioinformatics: Sequences were error-corrected by clustering with frequency ratios and a modified nearest-neighbor algorithm, then analyzed in the immunoSEQ Analyzer with IMGT gene definitions. TCR richness and evenness were averaged over 20 rarefaction repeats at each rarefaction depth, excluding samples with fewer sequences than the depth. Wilcoxon rank sum tests with FDR correction were used to compare relative abundances of V, D and J genes between the groups. Blinded duplicates gave an intraclass correlation of over 90% for TCR richness and an average of roughly 82% across roughly 69 gene segments. Held by TCRdb, this immuneACCESS table contains in-frame sequences only and omits some clones. Under half of the omission traces to an unresolved V gene where checked; the cause of the rest is unknown. The DNA gave D and trimming, while V, J and clone size come from that table. The table of this sample itemizes roughly 12,000 clones. Together, the top ten hold 20% to 25% of the sample.

Sequenced: blood buffy coat. The clonotype comes from a woman between 18 and 75 years old with a cervical HPV16 infection that either progressed to CIN3+ or cleared (not recorded which).

CDR3 bases read: TGTGCCAGCTCACCGCGCTCAGGAGACTATGGC. Protein translation: CASSPRSGDYG. The full CDR3 is CASSPRSGDYGYTF. Recombination linked TRBV18 to TRBJ1-2; a confident D gene designation cannot be given. The sequenced fragment ends 3 residues before the CDR3 boundary, so the rest is inferred from the germline J gene. V is clipped by 3 bases and J by 3 bases, and the sequence between their germline boundaries is 11 bases long. The CDR3 spans 14 residues, from the cysteine through the phenylalanine. Shown are 33 bases from within the CDR3, in frame from base 1. From a lookup of the germline V gene, CDR1 and CDR2 are KGHSH and LQKENI. With all but the CDR3 taken from the reference TRBV18 and TRBJ1-2 genes, the full variable domain is: NAGVMQNPRHLVRRRGQEARLRCSPMKGHSHVYWYRQLPEEGLKFMVYLQKENIIDESGMPKERFSAEFPKEGPSILRIQQVVRGDSAAYFCASSPRSGDYGYTFGSGTRLTVV.